Below, 2 T cell receptor beta chains from the same sample are listed, as sequenced in a study of response to subunit inactivated influenza vaccine. TCRdb reanalysed the RT-PCR reads using MiXCR and keeps one entry per CDR3 protein. The top ten clones hold approximately 7.6% of a sample with some 600,000 distinct CDR3 sequences, 14% of them seen once. The sequences come from PBMCs from blood, collected less than 15 days before vaccination. Receptor source: a man aged 50-60 years who received an inactivated influenza vaccine.

The gene calls are TRBV20-1 and TRBJ2-1, with 7 bases fitting TRBD2. The CDR3 has 15 amino acids. CDR1 DFQATT and CDR2 SNEGSKA come from the germline V gene (reference sequence). Losses at the gene ends were 1 base for V and 5 bases for J; bases not matched to a gene: 8. The CDR3 DNA is TGCAGTGCTAGAGGCTGGGGGGGGAATAACAATGAGCAGTTCTTC. Translating gives CSARGWGGNNNEQFF.

V gene TRBV11-2 combines with J gene TRBJ2-7; 8 positions match TRBD2. V shed 5 bases and J 4 bases; nucleotides not matched to a gene: 16. The CDR3 runs 17 residues. Per germline, CDR1 SGHAT and CDR2 FQNNGV. The CDR3 here is CASSLNGGSGASYEQYF. CDR3 coding DNA: TGTGCCAGCAGCCTAAACGGGGGTAGCGGGGCATCTTACGAGCAGTACTTC.